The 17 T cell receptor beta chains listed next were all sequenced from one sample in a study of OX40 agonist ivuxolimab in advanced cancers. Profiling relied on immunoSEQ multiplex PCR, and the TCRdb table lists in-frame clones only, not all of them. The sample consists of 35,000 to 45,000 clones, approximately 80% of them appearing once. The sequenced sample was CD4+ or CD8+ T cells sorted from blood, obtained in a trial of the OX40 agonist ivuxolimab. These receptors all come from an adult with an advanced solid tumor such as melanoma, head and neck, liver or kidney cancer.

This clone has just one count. CDR3 in amino acids: CASSSTGINEAFF. As DNA, the CDR3 is TGTGCCAGCAGCTCTACAGGGATAAATGAAGCTTTCTTT. J is TRBJ1-1 and V is TRBV11-2, with D tentatively TRBD1 (6 bases). Germline V gene lookup returns CDR1 SGHAT and CDR2 FQNNGV. V was pared by 4 bases and J by 7 bases, with 13 bases between. The CDR3 contains 13 residues.

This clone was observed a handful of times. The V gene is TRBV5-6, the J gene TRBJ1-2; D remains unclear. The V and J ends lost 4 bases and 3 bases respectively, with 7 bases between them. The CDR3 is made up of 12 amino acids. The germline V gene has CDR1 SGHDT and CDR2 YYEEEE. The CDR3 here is CASSPSHYGYTF. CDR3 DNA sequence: TGTGCCAGCAGCCCGTCCCACTATGGCTACACCTTC.

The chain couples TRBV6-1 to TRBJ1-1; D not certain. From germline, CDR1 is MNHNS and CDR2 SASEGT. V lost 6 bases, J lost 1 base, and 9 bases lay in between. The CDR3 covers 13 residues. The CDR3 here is CASRSTGNTEAFF. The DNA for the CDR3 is TGTGCCAGCAGATCCACCGGGAACACTGAAGCTTTCTTT.

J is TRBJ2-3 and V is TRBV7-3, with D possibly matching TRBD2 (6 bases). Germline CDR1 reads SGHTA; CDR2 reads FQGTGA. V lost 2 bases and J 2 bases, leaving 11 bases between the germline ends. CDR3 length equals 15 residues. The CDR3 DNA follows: TGTGCCAGCAGCTTAGGGGACTCCAACACAGATACGCAGTATTTT. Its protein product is CASSLGDSNTDTQYF.

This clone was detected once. CDR3 protein: CAIADSPDPAGELFF. CDR3 DNA sequence: TGTGCCATCGCAGACTCCCCGGACCCGGCCGGGGAGCTGTTTTTT. V and J are TRBV10-3 and TRBJ2-2, with unresolved D. Germline V lookup: CDR1 ENHRY, CDR2 SYGVKD. CDR3 length: 15 residues. V was clipped by 8 bases and J by 6 bases, with 19 bases between them.

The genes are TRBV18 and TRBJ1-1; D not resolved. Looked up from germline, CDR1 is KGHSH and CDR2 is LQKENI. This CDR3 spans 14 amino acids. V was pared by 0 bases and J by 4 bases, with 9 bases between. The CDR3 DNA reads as TGTGCCAGCTCACCACCTACAAGAGGCACTGAAGCTTTCTTT. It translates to CASSPPTRGTEAFF.

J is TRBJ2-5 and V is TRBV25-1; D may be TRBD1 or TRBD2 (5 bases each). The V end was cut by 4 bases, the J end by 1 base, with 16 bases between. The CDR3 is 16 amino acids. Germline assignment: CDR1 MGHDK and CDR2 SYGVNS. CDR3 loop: CASSANAGAFQETQYF. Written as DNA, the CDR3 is TGTGCCAGCAGTGCCAACGCCGGGGCCTTCCAAGAGACCCAGTACTTC.

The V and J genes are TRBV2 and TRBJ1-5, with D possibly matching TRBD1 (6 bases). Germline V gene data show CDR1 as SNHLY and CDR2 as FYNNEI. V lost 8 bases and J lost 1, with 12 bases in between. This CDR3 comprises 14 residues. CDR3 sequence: CASVRDMSNQPQHF. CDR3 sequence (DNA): TGTGCCAGCGTCCGGGACATGAGCAATCAGCCCCAGCATTTT.

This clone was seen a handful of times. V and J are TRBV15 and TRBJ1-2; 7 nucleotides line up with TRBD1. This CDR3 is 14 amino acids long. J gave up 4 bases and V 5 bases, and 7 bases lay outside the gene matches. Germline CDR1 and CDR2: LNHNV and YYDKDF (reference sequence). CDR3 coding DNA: TGTGCCACCAGCGAAAGACAGGGCCTCTATGGCTACACCTTC. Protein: CATSERQGLYGYTF. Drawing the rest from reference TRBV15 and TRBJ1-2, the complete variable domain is DAMVIQNPRYQVTQFGKPVTLSCSQTLNHNVMYWYQQKSSQAPKLLFHYYDKDFNNEADTPDNFQSRRPNTSFCFLDIRSPGLGDTAMYLCATSERQGLYGYTFGSGTRLTVV.

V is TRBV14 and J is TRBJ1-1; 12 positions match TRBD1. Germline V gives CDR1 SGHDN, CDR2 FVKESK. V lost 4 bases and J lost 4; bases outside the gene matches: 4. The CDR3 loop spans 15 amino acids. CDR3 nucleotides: TGTGCCAGCAGCCCCCGGGACAGGGGGCTCACTGAAGCTTTCTTT. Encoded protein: CASSPRDRGLTEAFF.

CDR3 nucleotide sequence: TGTGCCAGCAGCGCCCACCGTAACACTGAAGCTTTCTTT. Translated: CASSAHRNTEAFF. The chain recombines TRBV9 with TRBJ1-1; no reliable D call. The ends were cut back, 3 bases at V and 2 bases at J, with 8 bases in the middle. The CDR3 runs to 13 residues. CDR1 and CDR2 from the germline V gene are SGDLS and YYNGEE.

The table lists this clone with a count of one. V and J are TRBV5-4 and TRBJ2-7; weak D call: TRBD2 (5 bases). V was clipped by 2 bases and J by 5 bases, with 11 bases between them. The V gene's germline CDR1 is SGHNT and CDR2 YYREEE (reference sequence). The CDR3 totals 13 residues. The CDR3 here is CASSFRGSHEQYF. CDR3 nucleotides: TGTGCCAGCAGCTTCCGGGGTTCCCACGAGCAGTACTTC.

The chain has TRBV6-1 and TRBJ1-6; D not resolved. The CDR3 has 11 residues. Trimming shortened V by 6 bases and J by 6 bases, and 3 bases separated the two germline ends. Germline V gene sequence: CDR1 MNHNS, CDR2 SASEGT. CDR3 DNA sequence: TGTGCCAGCAGCTTTAATTCACCCCTCCACTTT. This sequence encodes CASSFNSPLHF.

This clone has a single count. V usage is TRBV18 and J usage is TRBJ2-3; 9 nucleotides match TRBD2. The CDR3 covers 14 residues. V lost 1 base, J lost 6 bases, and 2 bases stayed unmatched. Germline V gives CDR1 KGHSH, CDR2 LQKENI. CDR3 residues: CASSPLAGVDTQYF. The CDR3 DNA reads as TGTGCCAGCTCACCACTAGCGGGGGTGGATACGCAGTATTTT.

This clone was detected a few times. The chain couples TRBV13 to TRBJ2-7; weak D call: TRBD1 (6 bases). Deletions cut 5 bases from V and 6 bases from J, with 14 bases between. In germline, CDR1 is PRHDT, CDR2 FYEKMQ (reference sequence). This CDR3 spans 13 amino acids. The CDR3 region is CASSTNRALEQYF. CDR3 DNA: TGTGCCAGCAGCACTAACAGGGCCCTCGAGCAGTACTTC.

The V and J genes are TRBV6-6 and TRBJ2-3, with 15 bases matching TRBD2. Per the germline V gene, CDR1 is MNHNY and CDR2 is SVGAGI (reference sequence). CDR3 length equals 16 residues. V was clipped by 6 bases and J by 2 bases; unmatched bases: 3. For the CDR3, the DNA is TGTGCCAGCAGCTGGACTAGCGGGGGGGCCACAGATACGCAGTATTTT. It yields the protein CASSWTSGGATDTQYF.

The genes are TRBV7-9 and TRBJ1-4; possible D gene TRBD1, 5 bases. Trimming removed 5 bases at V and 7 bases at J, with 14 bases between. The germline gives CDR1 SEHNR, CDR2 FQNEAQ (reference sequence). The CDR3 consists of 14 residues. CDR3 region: CASSRGGTVEKLFF. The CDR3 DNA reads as TGTGCCAGCAGCCGTGGGGGGACGGTTGAAAAACTGTTTTTT.